Listed below are T cell receptor beta chains from one sample, sequenced in a study of neoadjuvant anti-PD-1 for oral cavity cancer. Profiled with immunoSEQ multiplex PCR; TCRdb holds only in-frame clones, not every one. The sample has 10,000 or so clones, approximately 68% seen once. The specimen comprised PBMCs, sampled after nivolumab (anti-PD-1) treatment. These receptors all come from a person aged 35-79 years with oral cavity squamous cell carcinoma. Both conserved end residues are part of each CDR3. The D gene is left open where the match is weak. Expanded clones get a size class; other rows say once, few or many, or leave the size out.

CDR3 DNA,CDR3 protein,D gene,clone size,V gene,J gene
TGCGCCAGCACCGCGGCAGGGATGGATGGCTACACCTTC,CASTAAGMDGYTF,-,few,TRBV10-1,TRBJ1-2
TGCAGTGCTAGAATGGACGGCGAGCAGTACTTC,CSARMDGEQYF,-,-,TRBV20-1,TRBJ2-7
TGTGCCAGCAGTTCGGGACTAGCGGGGACTACGCAGTATTTT,CASSSGLAGTTQYF,TRBD2,-,TRBV27,TRBJ2-3
TGCGCCAGCAGCTATTACAGGGATTCACCCCTCCACTTT,CASSYYRDSPLHF,-,-,TRBV5-1,TRBJ1-6
TGTGCCAGCAGCATTCTAACAGCAGGGTACACTGAAGCTTTCTTT,CASSILTAGYTEAFF,-,-,TRBV11-2,TRBJ1-1
TGCGCCAGCAGCCCGACAGGGGTTGGTGGCTACACCTTC,CASSPTGVGGYTF,TRBD1,few,TRBV4-1,TRBJ1-2
TGTGCCAGCAGTCCAGTGGACAGTCGCGGCTACACCTTC,CASSPVDSRGYTF,-,few,TRBV28,TRBJ1-2
TGTGCCAGCAGCCCTCCTGAGTCTGATGAGCAGTTCTTC,CASSPPESDEQFF,-,-,TRBV5-4,TRBJ2-1
TGTGCCAGCAGCTTAGACGGGACAAATAATCAGCCCCAGCATTTT,CASSLDGTNNQPQHF,-,-,TRBV7-8,TRBJ1-5
TGCGCCAGCAGCCTACCGGGACAGGGGCCGAGGGAGCTGTTTTTT,CASSLPGQGPRELFF,TRBD1,-,TRBV5-1,TRBJ2-2
TGTGCCAGCAGTGAGAAAGTAGGGGTGACTGAAGCTTTCTTT,CASSEKVGVTEAFF,-,once,TRBV6-1,TRBJ1-1
TGTGCCAGCAGCTTAGCCACAGGGGGCTTTAACTATGGCTACACCTTC,CASSLATGGFNYGYTF,TRBD1,-,TRBV7-9,TRBJ1-2
TGTGCCAGCGGCACAGGGAGAGGGACTGAAGCTTTCTTT,CASGTGRGTEAFF,-,-,TRBV2,TRBJ1-1
TGTGCCAGCAGCTTGGCCCCAGGTAGTTTAGAGACCCAGTACTTC,CASSLAPGSLETQYF,-,once,TRBV5-4,TRBJ2-5
TGTGCCAGTTCGGGTCGGGGGGCGGTAGGGAATTCACCCCTCCACTTT,CASSGRGAVGNSPLHF,-,-,TRBV28,TRBJ1-6
TGTGCCAGCAGTTACCGGGAAGGGGGTTCCTACGAGCAGTACTTC,CASSYREGGSYEQYF,-,once,TRBV6-6,TRBJ2-7
TGTGCCAGTACCTCTTCTGGAAACACCATATATTTT,CASTSSGNTIYF,-,once,TRBV19,TRBJ1-3
TGTGCCAGCAGTTTATCGAGGTCGGGACAGGGGGCCAACGAGCAGTACTTC,CASSLSRSGQGANEQYF,TRBD1,-,TRBV27,TRBJ2-7
TGTGCCAGCAGCTCATCCGGACAGGGTGGGGAAAAACTGTTTTTT,CASSSSGQGGEKLFF,TRBD1,once,TRBV6-1,TRBJ1-4
TGTGCCAGCAGCTTGGCTGCTGGAAACACCATATATTTT,CASSLAAGNTIYF,-,-,TRBV5-4,TRBJ1-3
TGTGCCAGCAGTGACAGGGGACAGGGTAAATCGAACACTGAAGCTTTCTTT,CASSDRGQGKSNTEAFF,TRBD1,-,TRBV6-4,TRBJ1-1
TGCGCCAGCAGCTTTACAGGGAAGGACTATGGCTACACCTTC,CASSFTGKDYGYTF,-,-,TRBV5-1,TRBJ1-2
TGTGCCAGTAGTTCCTTAGGGTCTGCGCCCCTCCACTTT,CASSSLGSAPLHF,-,-,TRBV19,TRBJ1-6
TGTGCCAGCAGCTTTAGGGTGACACCCGCGTATGGCTACACCTTC,CASSFRVTPAYGYTF,-,-,TRBV5-5,TRBJ1-2
TGTGCCAGCAGCCAACAACGTCAGGGTATGAACACTGAAGCTTTCTTT,CASSQQRQGMNTEAFF,-,-,TRBV14,TRBJ1-1
TGTGCCAGTAGTATGAGACAGGGGTACATGAACACTGAAGCTTTCTTT,CASSMRQGYMNTEAFF,TRBD1,-,TRBV19,TRBJ1-1
TGTGCCAGCAGTTCGGGGGGAGCTTGGAATCAGCCCCAGCATTTT,CASSSGGAWNQPQHF,-,-,TRBV6-5,TRBJ1-5
TGCGCCAGCAGCCAAGATGATAGCGGGGCGAACACCGGGGAGCTGTTTTTT,CASSQDDSGANTGELFF,TRBD2,once,TRBV4-1,TRBJ2-2
TGTGCCAGCAGTTACTCGAAATCGCGTAACTATGGCTACACCTTC,CASSYSKSRNYGYTF,-,-,TRBV6-5,TRBJ1-2
TGTGCCAGCAGACGGCTAGCGGGAGGGGACAATGAGCAGTTCTTC,CASRRLAGGDNEQFF,TRBD2,-,TRBV2,TRBJ2-1
TGTGCCAGCAGGGGTGCGGGCCGAAACACCGGGGAGCTGTTTTTT,CASRGAGRNTGELFF,-,-,TRBV2,TRBJ2-2
TGTGCTAGTGGTTTGGGACACGCCAATCAGCCCCAGCATTTT,CASGLGHANQPQHF,-,-,TRBV12-5,TRBJ1-5
TGTGCCAGTGGGACTAGCGGGTCCCTTCGGGTCTTC,CASGTSGSLRVF,TRBD2,few,TRBV19,TRBJ2-7
TGTGCCAGCGGGAAGACGACCACCGGGGAGCTGTTTTTT,CASGKTTTGELFF,-,-,TRBV6-1,TRBJ2-2
TGTGCCAGCAGCCAAGCCCGAGGGGACCCTTCCTACAATGAGCAGTTCTTC,CASSQARGDPSYNEQFF,-,-,TRBV4-2,TRBJ2-1
TGTGCCAGCAGCCCCTCCCCCGGGACAGGGGACAATGAGCAGTTCTTC,CASSPSPGTGDNEQFF,TRBD1,-,TRBV28,TRBJ2-1
TGTGCCACCAGCAGAGGTGGAGGCAATCAGCCCCAGCATTTT,CATSRGGGNQPQHF,-,-,TRBV15,TRBJ1-5
TGTGCCAGCAGCGTAAGCCGAGGTGGGGAAGGTGAGCAGTTCTTC,CASSVSRGGEGEQFF,-,-,TRBV9,TRBJ2-1
TGTGCTAGCAGCTTAGGTGGGGATCATTATAGCAATCAGCCCCAGCATTTT,CASSLGGDHYSNQPQHF,-,-,TRBV7-7,TRBJ1-5
TGTGCCAGCAGTTACTCGGCGGCCTCAGGGCAGCATGAAGCTTTCTTT,CASSYSAASGQHEAFF,-,-,TRBV6-5,TRBJ1-1
TGTGCCAGCAGCTGGAATAGCGGGGGGGAAAACATTCAGTACTTC,CASSWNSGGENIQYF,TRBD2,-,TRBV7-8,TRBJ2-4
TGCAGCGTTGTGGGGGACAGGGCTATCGATGAGCAGTTCTTC,CSVVGDRAIDEQFF,TRBD1,once,TRBV29-1,TRBJ2-1
TGCGCCAGCAGCCAAGATGGGACAGGCTACAATGAGCAGTTCTTC,CASSQDGTGYNEQFF,TRBD1,-,TRBV4-1,TRBJ2-1
TGTGCCAGCAGCCTAACATTCGACAGGGCGGCTGAAGCTTTCTTT,CASSLTFDRAAEAFF,TRBD1,-,TRBV7-8,TRBJ1-1